These 22 T cell receptor beta chains originate from one sample sequenced in a study of cytomegalovirus exposure and HLA in healthy donors. PCR was performed using 60 Vbeta and 13 Jbeta primers. Repertoires were generated with immunoSEQ multiplex PCR, while TCRdb's copy carries only in-frame clones and drops some. The data contain 200,000 or so clones, 65% to 80% of them seen just once; the ten biggest clones take up around 0.2%. Material for sequencing was PBMCs. Every receptor here comes from a girl aged 2 to 9 in good health and CMV-seronegative.

In this sample, this clone turned up a few times. The J gene is TRBJ1-4, the V gene TRBV6-5, with TRBD1 matching over 8 bases. With V trimmed by 2 bases and J by 8 bases, 10 bases remained unmatched. The germline V gene encodes CDR1 MNHEY and CDR2 SVGAGI. CDR3 length: 16 residues. CDR3 nucleotides: TGTGCCAGCAGTTACGCCTGGACAGGGCCGAGGGAAAAACTGTTTTTT. This gives the protein CASSYAWTGPREKLFF.

This sequence joins TRBV27 and TRBJ2-7; perhaps TRBD2 as D (6 bases). Deletions cut 10 bases from V and 4 bases from J, with 17 bases between. The CDR3 runs 13 residues. Germline V gives CDR1 MNHEY, CDR2 SMNVEV (reference sequence). The CDR3 nucleotides are TGTGCCACCAGCGCGGTGGGGGGTTACGAGCAGTACTTC. Residues: CATSAVGGYEQYF.

The chain carries TRBV6-6 and TRBJ2-5; D is perhaps TRBD2 (7 bases). The V gene lost 2 bases and the J gene lost 5 bases, with 18 bases spanning the gap. The CDR3 runs to 16 residues. Germline CDR1 MNHNY, CDR2 SVGAGI (reference sequence). CDR3 coding DNA: TGTGCCAGCAGTTACAACATAGGGGGGGGGTGGGAGACCCAGTACTTC. Its translation is CASSYNIGGGWETQYF.

This rearrangement joins TRBV2 to TRBJ2-1; D is possibly TRBD2 (6 bases). The V gene's germline CDR1 is SNHLY and CDR2 FYNNEI. The CDR3 spans 15 residues. V was trimmed by 4 bases and J by 4 bases, leaving 14 bases between them. The CDR3 DNA reads TGTGCCAGCAGTGCCGGGCCCGGGGGTTACAATGAGCAGTTCTTC. Protein sequence: CASSAGPGGYNEQFF.

The chain uses TRBV7-3 and TRBJ1-1; 9 nucleotides agree with TRBD1. Germline V gene lookup returns CDR1 SGHTA and CDR2 FQGTGA. Losses at the gene ends were 4 bases for V and 5 bases for J; bases not matched to a gene: 17. The CDR3 spans 18 residues. CDR3 amino acids: CASSSLPRGTGFITEAFF. For the CDR3, the DNA is TGTGCCAGCAGCTCCCTCCCTCGGGGGACAGGGTTTATTACTGAAGCTTTCTTT.

The chain has TRBV10-3 and TRBJ1-5; D gene unclear. CDR3 length: 14 residues. Trimming took 3 bases from V and 0 from J, leaving 6 bases between them. Germline values: CDR1 ENHRY, CDR2 SYGVKD. The CDR3: CAISDRGSNQPQHF. The CDR3 nucleotides are TGTGCCATCAGTGATCGGGGTAGCAATCAGCCCCAGCATTTT.

This rearrangement joins TRBV6-5 to TRBJ2-7; 7 bases are a match to TRBD1. Trimming removed 6 bases from V and 2 bases from J; junction bases left unmatched: 10. This CDR3 is 15 amino acids long. Germline V lookup: CDR1 MNHEY, CDR2 SVGAGI. CDR3 residues: CASRLSGQTAYEQYF. Written as DNA, the CDR3 is TGTGCCAGCAGGCTCTCGGGACAGACCGCCTACGAGCAGTACTTC.

The chain couples TRBV18 to TRBJ1-1; no definite D call. Germline V gene lookup returns CDR1 KGHSH and CDR2 LQKENI. This CDR3 is built from 12 residues. Trimming stripped 3 bases from V and 11 bases from J, with 13 bases between. This chain's CDR3 is CASSPGVGSAFF. The CDR3 DNA sequence: TGTGCCAGCTCACCGGGTGTCGGGTCGGCTTTCTTT.

This chain connects TRBV2 to TRBJ2-2; D unclear. With 8 bases removed from V and 2 bases from J, the gap between germline ends came to 15 bases. The CDR3 extends over 15 amino acids. The germline V gene has CDR1 SNHLY and CDR2 FYNNEI. This chain's CDR3 is CASGPLGGNTGELFF. The DNA for the CDR3 is TGTGCCAGCGGCCCTCTAGGCGGCAACACCGGGGAGCTGTTTTTT.

This clone came up a few times. The same CDR3 is also encoded by other DNA sequences in this sample. V usage is TRBV7-9 and J usage is TRBJ1-1, with D unclear. This CDR3 spans 12 amino acids. Germline CDR1 and CDR2: SEHNR and FQNEAQ (reference sequence). The germline V and J ends were trimmed by 3 bases and 1 base, with 3 bases remaining between them. CDR3 amino acids: CASSFGNTEAFF. DNA for the CDR3: TGTGCCAGCAGCTTCGGGAACACTGAAGCTTTCTTT.

Worth noting for this clone: This sample also contains other DNA sequences that code for the same CDR3. The J gene is TRBJ2-1, the V gene TRBV5-1; D call uncertain. Trimming pared 0 bases from V and 0 bases from J, leaving 10 bases between. The CDR3 runs 16 residues. Germline-derived CDR1 and CDR2 are SGHRS and YFSETQ. The CDR3 spells CASSLGASLSYNEQFF. The CDR3 bases are TGCGCCAGCAGCTTGGGGGCTTCTCTCTCCTACAATGAGCAGTTCTTC.

V gene TRBV30 combines with J gene TRBJ2-1; 10 bases agree with TRBD2. CDR3 length equals 15 residues. V was pared by 5 bases and J by 6 bases, with 10 bases of the junction left unmatched. CDR1 GTSNPN and CDR2 SVGIG come from the germline V gene (reference sequence). The CDR3 region is CAWGGWLAGVNEQFF. The CDR3 DNA is TGTGCCTGGGGGGGGTGGCTAGCGGGAGTCAATGAGCAGTTCTTC.

V gene TRBV27 combines with J gene TRBJ1-4, with 7 bases aligning to TRBD1. The CDR3 has 16 amino acids. From germline, CDR1 is MNHEY and CDR2 SMNVEV (reference sequence). V lost 8 bases and J lost 1; bases outside the gene matches: 10. The CDR3 nucleotides read TGTGCCAGCGGGAGAGACAGGGCTGAAACTAATGAAAAACTGTTTTTT. Translated, it gives CASGRDRAETNEKLFF.

The CDR3 DNA sequence: TGTGCCAGCAGTTTATCCGGAACAATGGGACTAGCGGGCGATAGCTCCTACAATGAGCAGTTCTTC. Translating it yields CASSLSGTMGLAGDSSYNEQFF. The chain combines TRBV27 with TRBJ2-1; 12 bases agree with TRBD2. The CDR3 consists of 22 residues. V lost 0 bases, J lost 0 bases, and 15 bases stayed unmatched. Germline V gene data show CDR1 as MNHEY and CDR2 as SMNVEV (reference sequence).

The sample holds a few counts of this clone. This chain uses TRBV4-2 with TRBJ2-5; D perhaps matches TRBD2 (5 bases). This CDR3 has 17 amino acids. From germline, CDR1 is LGHNA and CDR2 YNFKEQ. Trimming stripped 1 base from V and 0 bases from J, with 15 bases between. CDR3 protein: CASSQGPGSLDQETQYF. DNA of the CDR3: TGTGCCAGCAGCCAAGGTCCGGGGTCCTTGGACCAAGAGACCCAGTACTTC.

The V call is TRBV4-2, the J call TRBJ2-3; D call uncertain. Germline CDR1 is LGHNA and CDR2 is YNFKEQ. The CDR3 is made up of 16 amino acids. V was pared by 0 bases and J by 2 bases, with 12 bases between. Here the CDR3 reads CASSQDPARNTDTQYF. CDR3 in DNA: TGTGCCAGCAGCCAAGATCCGGCGAGGAACACAGATACGCAGTATTTT.

This chain joins TRBV4-2 and TRBJ2-1, with 11 bases identical to TRBD2. CDR3 size: 17 residues. Trimming at V came to 3 bases and at J to 5 bases, leaving 9 bases not matched to a gene. The germline CDR1 and CDR2 sequences are LGHNA and YNFKEQ. Written as DNA, the CDR3 is TGTGCCAGCAGCCAGGGCGACACTAGCGGGGGCCACAATGAGCAGTTCTTC. The encoded protein is CASSQGDTSGGHNEQFF.

CDR3 in DNA: TGTGCCAGCAGTTCGACTCGGGGGGAGCAGTTCTTC. Its protein product is CASSSTRGEQFF. The V gene is TRBV6-5, the J gene TRBJ2-1; D perhaps matches TRBD2 (6 bases). CDR1 and CDR2 (germline): MNHEY, SVGAGI. This CDR3 region has 12 residues. The germline V and J ends were trimmed by 4 bases and 10 bases, with 11 bases remaining between them.

This clone came up a few times. The identical CDR3 is also encoded by other nucleotide sequences in the sample. The chain combines TRBV7-9 with TRBJ1-1, with D unresolved. This CDR3 is built from 14 residues. Trimming took 1 base from V and 2 from J, leaving 8 bases between them. The germline V gene encodes CDR1 SEHNR and CDR2 FQNEAQ (reference sequence). The CDR3 DNA reads TGTGCCAGCAGCTTAGTCAGAGGCAACACTGAAGCTTTCTTT. Its protein is CASSLVRGNTEAFF.

The rearrangement joins TRBV6-1 to TRBJ1-1, with TRBD1 matching 8 bases. CDR1 and CDR2 from the germline V gene are MNHNS and SASEGT. The junction had 13 bases not matched to a gene; V was cut back by 4 bases and J by 6 bases. The CDR3 sequence is 16 residues long. CDR3 protein: CASSGQDRVFRPEAFF. CDR3 bases: TGTGCCAGCAGTGGCCAGGACAGGGTCTTTCGCCCTGAAGCTTTCTTT.

The V gene is TRBV5-1, the J gene TRBJ2-3; 7 bases match TRBD2. Germline V gives CDR1 SGHRS, CDR2 YFSETQ. Germline trimming cut 4 bases from V and 5 bases from J; bases unmatched to any gene: 13. The CDR3 length is 16 residues. CDR3 amino acids: CASSGGERGPGDTQYF. The CDR3 region has the DNA TGCGCCAGCAGCGGGGGGGAGCGGGGTCCCGGAGATACGCAGTATTTT.

The chain carries TRBV9 and TRBJ2-2, with 8 bases matching TRBD2. With 1 base clipped from V and 7 bases from J, the junction kept 3 bases outside the gene matches. The CDR3 length is 14 residues. Germline V gene sequence: CDR1 SGDLS, CDR2 YYNGEE. CDR3 loop: CASSVIAGHGELFF. DNA for the CDR3: TGTGCCAGCAGCGTAATAGCGGGACACGGGGAGCTGTTTTTT.